The present entry profiles one T cell receptor (beta chain) with its context. Its target is unknown. CD4+ cells yielded CD45RA+ naive and CD45RA-negative memory subsets. The data are from a study of shared clonotypes between healthy human individuals. Study outcomes and limitations: Blood was the only sampled material, and tissue repertoires likely differ.

Methods used by the authors: Junction-only sequences produced by ImmunoSEQ had no quality scores, so filtering differed. Sequencing was performed with immunoSEQ multiplex PCR; in TCRdb, only in-frame clones are kept and a portion is missing. V and J calls and clone size are given by that table; D and trimming were obtained from the DNA. The repertoire holds 2 million to 2.5 million clones, with 92% as singletons. Deletions cut 10 bases from V and 4 bases from J, with 22 bases between. This CDR3 contains 15 residues. CDR1 and CDR2 from the germline V gene are SNHLY and FYNNEI. The sequenced sample was naive CD4+ T cells from PBMCs. The subset here: CD45RA+ positively selected. The V gene is TRBV2, the J gene TRBJ1-1, with D hard to call. The sequence came from a man aged 18 to 35 in good health. Some clones in this sample may be carry-over from other donors' samples. The CDR3 protein is CATHPRAYSTTEAFF. The DNA of the CDR3 is TGTGCCACCCACCCCCGGGCCTACTCTACCACTGAAGCTTTCTTT.